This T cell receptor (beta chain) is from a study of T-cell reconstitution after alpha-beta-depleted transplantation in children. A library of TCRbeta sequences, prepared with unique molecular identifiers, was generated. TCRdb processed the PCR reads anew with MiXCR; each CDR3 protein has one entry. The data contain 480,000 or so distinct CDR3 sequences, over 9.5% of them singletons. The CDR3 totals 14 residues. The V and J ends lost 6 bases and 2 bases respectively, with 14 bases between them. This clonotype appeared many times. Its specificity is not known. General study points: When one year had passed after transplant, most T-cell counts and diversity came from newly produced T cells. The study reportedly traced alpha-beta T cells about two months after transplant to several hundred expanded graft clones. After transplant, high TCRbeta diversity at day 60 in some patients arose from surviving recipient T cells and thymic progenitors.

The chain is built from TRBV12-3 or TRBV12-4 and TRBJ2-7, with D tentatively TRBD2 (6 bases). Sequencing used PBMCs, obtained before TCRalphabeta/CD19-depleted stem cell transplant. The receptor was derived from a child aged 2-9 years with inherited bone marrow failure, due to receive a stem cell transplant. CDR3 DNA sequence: TGTGCCAGCAGAGCGGCGGGACTTCCCTACGAGCAGTACTTC. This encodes CASRAAGLPYEQYF.